This T cell receptor beta chain came from a study of regulatory T cells in long-lasting Graves disease. Germline lookup yields CDR1 LNHDA and CDR2 SQIVND (reference sequence). V was cut by 8 bases and J by 7 bases, with 14 bases left in between. The CDR3 totals 13 residues. Study results and caveats: Analysis covered peripheral blood alone, not thyroid tissue. Compared with new cases, persistent Graves' patients showed reduced TCR diversity.

Arm-PCR with iRepertoire HTBI primers amplified the CDR3 regions for these TCR beta libraries. TCRdb passed the multiplex PCR reads through MiXCR, listing each CDR3 protein once. The sample includes roughly 530,000 distinct CDR3 sequences, about 16% of them seen just once. A remark on this clonotype: Its antigen remains unknown.

Time point here: newly diagnosed GD, antithyroid drugs for less than 3 months. Preparation of the TCR library used RNA extracted from PBMCs. Separately, the same data were catalogued under a study of T cells in Graves' hyperthyroidism and ophthalmopathy. In that study: Among thyroid clonotypes expanded above 0.001, most also appeared in blood.

The specimen comprised peripheral blood mononuclear cells (PBMCs), sampled at new diagnosis, from a patient treated with antithyroid drugs. The sequence came from a woman aged 35-60 years with Graves disease. V gene TRBV19 combines with J gene TRBJ1-4; no clear D. CDR3: CASAGSRGEKLFF. CDR3 nucleotides: TGTGCCAGTGCCGGGTCCCGCGGTGAAAAACTGTTTTTT. The full variable domain, with the rest looked up from reference TRBV19 and TRBJ1-4, is DGGITQSPKYLFRKEGQNVTLSCEQNLNHDAMYWYRQDPGQGLRLIYYSQIVNDFQKGDIAEGYSVSREKKESFPLTVTSAQKNPTAFYLCASAGSRGEKLFFGSGTQLSVL.